These T cell receptor beta chains were read from a single sample in a study of Ad26.COV2.S vaccination and SARS-CoV-2 variants. Data came from immunoSEQ multiplex PCR; TCRdb stores just in-frame clones and leaves some out. The repertoire has about 87,000 clones, 82% of them found once; the top ten carry about 17%. The specimen comprised peripheral blood, sampled after recovery from COVID-19. These receptors came from a human donor who had recovered from COVID-19. Each CDR3 is given with its conserved first and last residue. D genes are given only for firm matches. A row's size may be missing; if present it is once, few, many or a size class.

V: TRBV7-9
size: .
length: 16
J: TRBJ2-1
D: TRBD2
CDR3: CASSLVGTSVDNEQFF
DNA: TGTGCCAGCAGCTTAGTGGGGACTAGCGTTGACAATGAGCAGTTCTTC

V: TRBV4-2
size: .
length: 19
J: TRBJ2-5
D: TRBD2
CDR3: CASSQARGLAGDTEETQYF
DNA: TGTGCCAGCAGCCAAGCGAGGGGACTAGCGGGAGATACGGAAGAGACCCAGTACTTC

V: TRBV7-2
size: .
length: 16
J: TRBJ2-5
D: TRBD1
CDR3: CASSPRGIQPQETQYF
DNA: TGTGCCAGCAGCCCCAGGGGGATACAACCTCAAGAGACCCAGTACTTC

V: TRBV7-3
size: .
length: 14
J: TRBJ1-2
D: .
CDR3: CASSSGQPGHGYTF
DNA: TGTGCCAGCAGCTCCGGACAGCCCGGGCATGGCTACACCTTC

V: TRBV6-2/TRBV6-3
size: .
length: 12
J: TRBJ2-7
D: .
CDR3: CASSYPIQEQYF
DNA: TGTGCCAGCAGTTACCCTATTCAAGAGCAGTACTTC

V: TRBV4-3
size: .
length: 16
J: TRBJ2-5
D: TRBD2
CDR3: CASSQGLAGDVETQYF
DNA: TGCGCCAGCAGCCAAGGGCTAGCGGGAGATGTAGAGACCCAGTACTTC

V: TRBV29-1
size: .
length: 15
J: TRBJ1-4
D: .
CDR3: CSVEEDGQSGEKLFF
DNA: TGCAGCGTTGAAGAAGATGGCCAATCGGGGGAAAAACTGTTTTTT

V: TRBV19
size: .
length: 14
J: TRBJ2-1
D: TRBD1
CDR3: CASSRQGSYNEQFF
DNA: TGTGCCAGTAGTAGACAGGGCTCCTACAATGAGCAGTTCTTC

V: TRBV9
size: .
length: 16
J: TRBJ2-7
D: .
CDR3: CASSVGGGGGAYEQYF
DNA: TGTGCCAGCAGCGTAGGAGGAGGTGGTGGAGCCTACGAGCAGTACTTC

V: TRBV28
size: .
length: 15
J: TRBJ1-2
D: .
CDR3: CASSSLWTANYGYTF
DNA: TGTGCCAGCAGCTCTCTATGGACAGCCAACTATGGCTACACCTTC

V: TRBV7-2
size: .
length: 16
J: TRBJ2-3
D: .
CDR3: CASSVDRLGSTDTQYF
DNA: TGTGCCAGCAGCGTCGACAGGTTGGGGTCCACAGATACGCAGTATTTT

V: TRBV19
size: .
length: 16
J: TRBJ2-7
D: .
CDR3: CASSIAEGSWPYEQYF
DNA: TGTGCCAGTAGTATAGCCGAAGGGAGTTGGCCCTACGAGCAGTACTTC

V: TRBV3-1/TRBV3-2
size: .
length: 14
J: TRBJ2-1
D: TRBD1
CDR3: CASRHTGGRNEQFF
DNA: TGTGCCAGCAGACACACAGGGGGTCGCAATGAGCAGTTCTTC

V: TRBV11-3
size: .
length: 14
J: TRBJ2-3
D: .
CDR3: CASSIVGFTDTQYF
DNA: TGTGCCAGCAGCATCGTGGGGTTCACAGATACGCAGTATTTT

V: TRBV28
size: few
length: 14
J: TRBJ1-2
D: .
CDR3: CASSGMTGLYGYTF
DNA: TGTGCCAGCAGTGGGATGACAGGACTCTATGGCTACACCTTC

V: TRBV3-1/TRBV3-2
size: few
length: 14
J: TRBJ1-3
D: .
CDR3: CASTLWGEGNTIYF
DNA: TGTGCCAGCACCCTCTGGGGGGAAGGAAACACCATATATTTT

V: TRBV6-6
size: .
length: 14
J: TRBJ1-1
D: TRBD1
CDR3: CASSYATGGLEAFF
DNA: TGTGCCAGCAGTTACGCGACAGGGGGACTTGAAGCTTTCTTT

V: TRBV28
size: .
length: 14
J: TRBJ1-5
D: TRBD1
CDR3: CASSLTGGNQPQHF
DNA: TGTGCCAGCAGTCTAACAGGGGGCAATCAGCCCCAGCATTTT

V: TRBV28
size: .
length: 15
J: TRBJ1-1
D: .
CDR3: CASSLPGRVNTEAFF
DNA: TGTGCCAGCAGTTTACCCGGGAGGGTAAACACTGAAGCTTTCTTT

V: TRBV9
size: .
length: 17
J: TRBJ2-1
D: TRBD1
CDR3: CASSVATPDWAGGEQFF
DNA: TGTGCCAGCAGCGTAGCTACTCCGGACTGGGCAGGGGGTGAGCAGTTCTTC

V: TRBV14
size: few
length: 13
J: TRBJ1-2
D: .
CDR3: CASSQAGPYGYTF
DNA: TGTGCCAGCAGCCAAGCCGGCCCCTATGGCTACACCTTC

V: TRBV18
size: once
length: 13
J: TRBJ2-5
D: .
CDR3: CASSPSLQETQYF
DNA: TGTGCCAGCTCACCGAGTTTACAAGAGACCCAGTACTTC

V: TRBV2
size: few
length: 15
J: TRBJ2-7
D: TRBD2
CDR3: CASSENGGSTYEQYF
DNA: TGTGCCAGCAGTGAAAATGGCGGGAGTACTTACGAGCAGTACTTC

V: TRBV5-1
size: many
length: 16
J: TRBJ2-7
D: TRBD2
CDR3: CASSWGLAGGSYEQYF
DNA: TGCGCCAGCAGCTGGGGACTAGCGGGAGGATCCTACGAGCAGTACTTC

V: TRBV4-2
size: .
length: 17
J: TRBJ2-7
D: .
CDR3: CASSQEGRGHRSYEQYF
DNA: TGTGCCAGCAGCCAAGAGGGGCGGGGACACCGCTCCTACGAGCAGTACTTC

V: TRBV7-2
size: .
length: 16
J: TRBJ1-4
D: .
CDR3: CASSLAGGGTNEKLFF
DNA: TGTGCCAGCAGCTTAGCGGGGGGTGGTACTAATGAAAAACTGTTTTTT

V: TRBV28
size: .
length: 13
J: TRBJ2-7
D: .
CDR3: CASRHTPGGEQYF
DNA: TGTGCCAGCAGGCACACCCCCGGGGGCGAGCAGTACTTC

V: TRBV27
size: .
length: 16
J: TRBJ2-2
D: .
CDR3: CASRDRIVESGGELFF
DNA: TGTGCCAGCAGAGACAGGATAGTAGAATCTGGCGGGGAGCTGTTTTTT

V: TRBV21-1
size: .
length: 15
J: TRBJ2-2
D: .
CDR3: CASSLDSRSTGELFF
DNA: TGTGCCAGCAGCCTAGATAGTCGGAGCACCGGGGAGCTGTTTTTT